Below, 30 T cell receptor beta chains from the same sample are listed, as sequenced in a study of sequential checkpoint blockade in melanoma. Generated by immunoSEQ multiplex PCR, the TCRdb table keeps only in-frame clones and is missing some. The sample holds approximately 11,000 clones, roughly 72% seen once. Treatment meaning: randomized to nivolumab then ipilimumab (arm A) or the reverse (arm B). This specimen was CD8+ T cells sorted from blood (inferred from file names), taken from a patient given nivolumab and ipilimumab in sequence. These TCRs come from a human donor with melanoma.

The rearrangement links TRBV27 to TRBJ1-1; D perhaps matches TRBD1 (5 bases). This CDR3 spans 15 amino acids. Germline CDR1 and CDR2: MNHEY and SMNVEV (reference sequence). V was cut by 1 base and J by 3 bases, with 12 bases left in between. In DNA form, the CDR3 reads TGTGCCAGCAGTTTATTGGGCAGGGAGGACACTGAAGCTTTCTTT. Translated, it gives CASSLLGREDTEAFF.

The CDR3 DNA follows: TGTGCCATCAGTGAGCGAGGGGGCCGGGGCACTGAAGCTTTCTTT. Translated: CAISERGGRGTEAFF. The rearrangement joins TRBV10-3 to TRBJ1-1, with 7 positions matching TRBD1. The V gene end was trimmed by 2 bases and the J gene end by 4 bases; junction bases not matched to a gene: 7. There are 15 residues in the CDR3. From germline, CDR1 is ENHRY and CDR2 SYGVKD.

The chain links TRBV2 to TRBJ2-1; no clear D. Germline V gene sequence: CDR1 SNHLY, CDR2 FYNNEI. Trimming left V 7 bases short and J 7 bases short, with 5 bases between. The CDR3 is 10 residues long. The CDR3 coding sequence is TGTGCCAGCACTGCGAATGAGCAGTTCTTC. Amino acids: CASTANEQFF.

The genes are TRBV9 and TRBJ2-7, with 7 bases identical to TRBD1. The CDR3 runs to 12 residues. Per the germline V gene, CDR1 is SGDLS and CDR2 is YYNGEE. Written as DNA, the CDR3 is TGTGTAAGCCGACAGGGAACCTACGAGCAGTACTTC. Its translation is CVSRQGTYEQYF.

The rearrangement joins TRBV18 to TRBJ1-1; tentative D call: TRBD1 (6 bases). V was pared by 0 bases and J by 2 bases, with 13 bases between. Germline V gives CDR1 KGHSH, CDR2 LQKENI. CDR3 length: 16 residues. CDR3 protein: CASSPPLEGVNTEAFF. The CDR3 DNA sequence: TGTGCCAGCTCACCACCCCTCGAGGGGGTCAACACTGAAGCTTTCTTT.

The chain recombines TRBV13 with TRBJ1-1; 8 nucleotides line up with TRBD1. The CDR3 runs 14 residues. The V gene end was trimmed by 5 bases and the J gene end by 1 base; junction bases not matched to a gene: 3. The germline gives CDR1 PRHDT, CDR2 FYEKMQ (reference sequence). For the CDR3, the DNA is TGTGCCAGCAGCCCTGACAGGGGGAACACTGAAGCTTTCTTT. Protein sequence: CASSPDRGNTEAFF.

The CDR3 coding sequence is TGTGCCAGCAGTTTTTGGGGGGGGATGAACACTGAAGCTTTCTTT. Protein: CASSFWGGMNTEAFF. The genes are TRBV28 and TRBJ1-1; tentatively, D is TRBD1 (5 bases). The V end was cut by 3 bases, the J end by 0 bases, with 11 bases between. Looked up from germline, CDR1 is MDHEN and CDR2 is SYDVKM. The CDR3 runs to 15 residues.

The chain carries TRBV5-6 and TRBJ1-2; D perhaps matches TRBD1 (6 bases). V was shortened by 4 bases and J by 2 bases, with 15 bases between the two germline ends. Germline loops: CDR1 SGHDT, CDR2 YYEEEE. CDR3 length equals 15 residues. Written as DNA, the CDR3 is TGTGCCAGCAGCCTACAGGGTGTCCCCAACTATGGCTACACCTTC. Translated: CASSLQGVPNYGYTF.

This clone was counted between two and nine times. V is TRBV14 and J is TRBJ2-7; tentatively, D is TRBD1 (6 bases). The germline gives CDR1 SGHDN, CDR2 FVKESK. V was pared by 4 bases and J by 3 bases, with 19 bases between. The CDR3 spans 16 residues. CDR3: CASSLHRIGTFYEQYF. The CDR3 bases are TGTGCCAGCAGCCTTCACCGCATCGGGACATTCTACGAGCAGTACTTC.

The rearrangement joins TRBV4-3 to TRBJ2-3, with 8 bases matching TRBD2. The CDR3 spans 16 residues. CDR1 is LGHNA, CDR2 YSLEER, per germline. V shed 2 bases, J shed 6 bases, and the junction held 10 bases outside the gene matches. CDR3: CASSQLPAGGLDTQYF. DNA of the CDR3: TGCGCCAGCAGCCAACTCCCGGCGGGGGGCCTCGATACGCAGTATTTT.

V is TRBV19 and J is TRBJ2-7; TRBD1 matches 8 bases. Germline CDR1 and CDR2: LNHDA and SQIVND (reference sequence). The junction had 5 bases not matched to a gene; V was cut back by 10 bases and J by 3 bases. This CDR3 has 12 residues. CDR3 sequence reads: CATRQGSYEQYF. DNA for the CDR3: TGTGCCACCCGACAGGGGAGCTACGAGCAGTACTTC.

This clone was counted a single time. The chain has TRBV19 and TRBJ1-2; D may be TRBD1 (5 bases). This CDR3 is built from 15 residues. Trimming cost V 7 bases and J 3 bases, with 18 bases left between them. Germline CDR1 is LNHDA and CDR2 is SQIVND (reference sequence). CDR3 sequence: CASTAGILAHYGYTF. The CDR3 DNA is TGTGCCAGTACTGCAGGGATTCTCGCCCACTATGGCTACACCTTC.

The DNA of the CDR3 is TGTGCCAGTAGTACTTCCACAGAGCACAATCAGCCCCAGCATTTT. This sequence encodes CASSTSTEHNQPQHF. The chain carries TRBV19 and TRBJ1-5; D call uncertain. Trimming took 4 bases from V and 3 from J, leaving 13 bases between them. The CDR3 sequence is 15 residues long. Germline lookup yields CDR1 LNHDA and CDR2 SQIVND (reference sequence).

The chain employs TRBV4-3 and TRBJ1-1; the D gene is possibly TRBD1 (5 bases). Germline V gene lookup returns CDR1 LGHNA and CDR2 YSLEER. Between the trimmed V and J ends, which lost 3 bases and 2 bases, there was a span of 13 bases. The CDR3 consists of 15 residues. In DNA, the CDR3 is TGCGCCAGCAGCCATAGGACACAATCAAACACTGAAGCTTTCTTT. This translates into CASSHRTQSNTEAFF.

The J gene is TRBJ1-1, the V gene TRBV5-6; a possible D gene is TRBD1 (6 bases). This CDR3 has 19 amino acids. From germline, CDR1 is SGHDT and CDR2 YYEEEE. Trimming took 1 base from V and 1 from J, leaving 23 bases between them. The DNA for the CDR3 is TGTGCCAGCAGCTTGTTCGTGGAAGTCGTAGGGGGGGAGAACACTGAAGCTTTCTTT. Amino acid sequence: CASSLFVEVVGGENTEAFF.

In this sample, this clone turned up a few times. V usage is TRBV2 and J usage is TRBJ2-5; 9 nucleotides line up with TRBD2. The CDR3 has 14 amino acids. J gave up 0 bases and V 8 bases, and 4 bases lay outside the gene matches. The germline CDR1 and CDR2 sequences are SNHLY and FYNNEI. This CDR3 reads CASRSGGYQETQYF. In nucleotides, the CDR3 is TGTGCCAGCCGCAGCGGGGGGTACCAAGAGACCCAGTACTTC.

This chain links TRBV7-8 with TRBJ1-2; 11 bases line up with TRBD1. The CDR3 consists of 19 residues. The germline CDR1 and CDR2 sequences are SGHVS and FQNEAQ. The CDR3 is CAIKTTGPTDRGHIYGYTF. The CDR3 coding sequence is TGTGCGATCAAAACGACGGGACCAACGGACAGGGGGCACATCTATGGCTACACCTTC.

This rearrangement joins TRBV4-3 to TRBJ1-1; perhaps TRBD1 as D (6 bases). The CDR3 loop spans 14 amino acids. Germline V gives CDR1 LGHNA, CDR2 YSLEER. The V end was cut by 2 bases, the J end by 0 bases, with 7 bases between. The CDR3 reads CASSQQGLNTEAFF. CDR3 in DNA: TGCGCCAGCAGCCAACAGGGGTTGAACACTGAAGCTTTCTTT.

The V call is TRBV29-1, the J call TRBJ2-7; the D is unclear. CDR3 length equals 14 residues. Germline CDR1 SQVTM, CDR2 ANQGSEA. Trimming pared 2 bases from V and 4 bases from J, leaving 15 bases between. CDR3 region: CSVEKRGEVYEQYF. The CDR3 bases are TGCAGCGTTGAAAAACGAGGCGAGGTTTACGAGCAGTACTTC.

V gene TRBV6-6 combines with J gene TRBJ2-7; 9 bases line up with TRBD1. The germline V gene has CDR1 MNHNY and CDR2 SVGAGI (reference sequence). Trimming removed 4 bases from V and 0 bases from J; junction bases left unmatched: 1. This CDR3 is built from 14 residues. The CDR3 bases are TGTGCCAGCAGTTGGACAGGGGCCTCCTACGAGCAGTACTTC. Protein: CASSWTGASYEQYF.

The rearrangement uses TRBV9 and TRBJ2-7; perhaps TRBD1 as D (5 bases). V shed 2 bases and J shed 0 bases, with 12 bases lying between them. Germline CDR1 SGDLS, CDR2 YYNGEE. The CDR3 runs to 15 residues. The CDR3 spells CASSVSGSPSYEQYF. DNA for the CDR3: TGTGCCAGCAGCGTGTCAGGGTCCCCCTCCTACGAGCAGTACTTC.

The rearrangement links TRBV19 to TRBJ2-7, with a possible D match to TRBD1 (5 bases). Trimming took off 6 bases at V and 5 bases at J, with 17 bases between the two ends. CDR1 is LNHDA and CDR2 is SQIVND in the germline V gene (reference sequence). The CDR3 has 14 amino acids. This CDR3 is CASSPGTSRDEQYF. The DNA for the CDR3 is TGTGCCAGTAGCCCAGGCACTTCCAGGGACGAGCAGTACTTC.

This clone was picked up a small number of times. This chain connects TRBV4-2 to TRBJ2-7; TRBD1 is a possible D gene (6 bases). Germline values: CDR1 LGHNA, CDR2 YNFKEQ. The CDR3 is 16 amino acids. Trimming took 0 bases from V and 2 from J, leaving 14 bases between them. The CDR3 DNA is TGTGCCAGCAGCCAAGACCATAAGGACAGTCCCTACGAGCAGTACTTC. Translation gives CASSQDHKDSPYEQYF.

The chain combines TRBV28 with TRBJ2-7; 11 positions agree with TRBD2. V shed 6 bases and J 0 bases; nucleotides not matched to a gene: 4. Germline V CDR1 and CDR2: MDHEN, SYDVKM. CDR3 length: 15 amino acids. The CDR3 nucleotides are TGTGCCAGCAGGGGGACTAGCGGATACTCCTACGAGCAGTACTTC. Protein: CASRGTSGYSYEQYF.

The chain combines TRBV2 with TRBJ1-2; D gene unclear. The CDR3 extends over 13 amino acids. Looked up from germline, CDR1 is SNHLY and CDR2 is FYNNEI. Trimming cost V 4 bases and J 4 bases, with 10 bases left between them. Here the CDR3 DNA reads TGTGCCAGCAGTGCTAGGAACTTCTATGGCTACACCTTC. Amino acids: CASSARNFYGYTF.

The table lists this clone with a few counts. CDR3 bases: TGTGCCAGTAGTCAGACAGGGTGGGGATCCTACGAGCAGTACTTC. Amino acid sequence: CASSQTGWGSYEQYF. This rearrangement joins TRBV19 to TRBJ2-7; TRBD1 matches 7 bases. V dropped 5 bases and J dropped 1; count of bases not matched to a gene: 8. The germline V gene has CDR1 LNHDA and CDR2 SQIVND (reference sequence). The CDR3 has 15 amino acids. Full variable domain (outside the CDR3, taken from reference TRBV19 and TRBJ2-7): DGGITQSPKYLFRKEGQNVTLSCEQNLNHDAMYWYRQDPGQGLRLIYYSQIVNDFQKGDIAEGYSVSREKKESFPLTVTSAQKNPTAFYLCASSQTGWGSYEQYFGPGTRLTVT.

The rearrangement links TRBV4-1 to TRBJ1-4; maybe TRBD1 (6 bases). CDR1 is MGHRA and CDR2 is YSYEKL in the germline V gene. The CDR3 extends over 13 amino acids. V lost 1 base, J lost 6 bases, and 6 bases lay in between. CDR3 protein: CASSQGTDEKLFF. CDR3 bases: TGCGCCAGCAGCCAAGGGACAGATGAAAAACTGTTTTTT.

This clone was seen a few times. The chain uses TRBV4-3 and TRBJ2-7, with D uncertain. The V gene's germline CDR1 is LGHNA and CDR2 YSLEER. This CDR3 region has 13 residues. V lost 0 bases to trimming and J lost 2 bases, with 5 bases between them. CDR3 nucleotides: TGCGCCAGCAGCCAAGACAGTACCTACGAGCAGTACTTC. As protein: CASSQDSTYEQYF.

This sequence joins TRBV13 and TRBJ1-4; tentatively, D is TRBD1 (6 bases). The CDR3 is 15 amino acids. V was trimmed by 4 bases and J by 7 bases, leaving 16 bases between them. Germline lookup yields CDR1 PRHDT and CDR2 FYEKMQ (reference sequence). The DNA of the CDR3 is TGTGCCAGCAGCTCCAGACAGGATGGGGCTGAAAAACTGTTTTTT. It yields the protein CASSSRQDGAEKLFF.

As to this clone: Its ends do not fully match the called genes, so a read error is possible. CDR3 region: CASSLTPGGRGEQYF. CDR3 nucleotide sequence: TGTGCTAGCAGCTTAACTCCGGGGGGGAGGGGCGAGCAGTACTTC. The genes are TRBV7-7 and TRBJ2-7, with 8 bases identical to TRBD2. Germline CDR1 reads SSHAT; CDR2 reads FNYEAQ (reference sequence). CDR3 length equals 15 residues.